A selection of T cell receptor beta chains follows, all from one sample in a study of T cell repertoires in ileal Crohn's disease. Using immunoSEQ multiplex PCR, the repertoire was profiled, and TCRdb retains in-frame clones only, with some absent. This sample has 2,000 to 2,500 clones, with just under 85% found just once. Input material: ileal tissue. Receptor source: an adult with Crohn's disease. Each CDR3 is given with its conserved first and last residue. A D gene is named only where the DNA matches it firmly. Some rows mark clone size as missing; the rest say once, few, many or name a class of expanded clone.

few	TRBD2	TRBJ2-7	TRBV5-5	CASSLGVAGGPLSLEQYF	TGTGCCAGCAGCTTGGGTGTAGCGGGAGGGCCTTTGTCTCTCGAGCAGTACTTC
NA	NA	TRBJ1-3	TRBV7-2	CASSFGGGSGNTIYF	TGTGCCAGCAGCTTTGGGGGGGGCTCTGGAAACACCATATATTTT
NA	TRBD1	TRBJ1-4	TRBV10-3	CAISPGQGAEKLFF	TGTGCCATCAGTCCGGGACAGGGGGCTGAAAAACTGTTTTTT
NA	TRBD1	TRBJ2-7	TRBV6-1	CASSEPGQGALEQYF	TGTGCCAGCAGTGAGCCGGGACAGGGGGCGCTTGAGCAGTACTTC
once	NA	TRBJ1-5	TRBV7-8	CASSLEMVRGNQPQHF	TGTGCCAGCAGCTTAGAGATGGTGAGGGGCAATCAGCCCCAGCATTTT
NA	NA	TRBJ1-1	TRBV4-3	CASSQDGTGNTEAFF	TGCGCCAGCAGCCAAGATGGGACGGGGAACACTGAAGCTTTCTTT
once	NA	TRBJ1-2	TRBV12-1	CASSRRQGSIGYTF	TGTGCCAGCAGCCGCCGACAGGGGAGTATAGGCTACACCTTC
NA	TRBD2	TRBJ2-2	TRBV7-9	CASSLLATGELFF	TGTGCCAGCAGCCTACTAGCGACCGGGGAGCTGTTTTTT
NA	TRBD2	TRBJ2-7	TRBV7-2	CASSRPGTSVYEQYF	TGTGCCAGCAGCCGCCCCGGGACTAGCGTCTACGAGCAGTACTTC
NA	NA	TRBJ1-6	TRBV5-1	CASSLEQDNSPLHF	TGCGCCAGCAGCTTGGAACAGGATAATTCACCCCTCCACTTT
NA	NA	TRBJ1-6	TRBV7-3	CASSLAPGQGSPLHF	TGTGCCAGCAGCTTAGCGCCAGGGCAAGGTTCACCCCTCCACTTT
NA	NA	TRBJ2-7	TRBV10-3	CAISEDSGAYEQYF	TGTGCCATCAGTGAGGACAGTGGAGCCTACGAGCAGTACTTC
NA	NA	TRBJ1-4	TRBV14	CASSQELRANEKLFF	TGTGCCAGCAGCCAAGAACTTCGTGCTAATGAAAAACTGTTTTTT
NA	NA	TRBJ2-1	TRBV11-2	CASSLGAGYNEQFF	TGTGCCAGCAGCTTAGGGGCAGGATACAATGAGCAGTTCTTC
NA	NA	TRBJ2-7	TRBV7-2	CASSPSSSGVNYEQYF	TGTGCCAGCAGCCCTTCTAGCAGCGGAGTTAACTACGAGCAGTACTTC
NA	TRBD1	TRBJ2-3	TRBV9	CASRLGTARTDTQYF	TGTGCCAGCAGATTAGGGACAGCTCGCACAGATACGCAGTATTTT
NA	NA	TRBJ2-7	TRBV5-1	CASSLEIGGQAGEQYF	TGCGCCAGCAGCTTGGAGATTGGAGGGCAGGCGGGCGAGCAGTACTTC
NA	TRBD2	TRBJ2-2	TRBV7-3	CASTSGSPGELFF	TGTGCCAGTACTAGCGGGAGTCCCGGGGAGCTGTTTTTT
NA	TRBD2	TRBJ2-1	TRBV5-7	CASSPGGLAGGPEEQFF	TGTGCCAGCAGCCCCGGGGGGCTAGCGGGGGGGCCCGAAGAGCAGTTCTTC
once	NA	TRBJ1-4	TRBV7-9	CASSPGTPGGEKLFF	TGTGCCAGCAGCCCCGGGACTCCGGGAGGTGAAAAACTGTTTTTT
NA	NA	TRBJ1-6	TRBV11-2	CASSPWGDNSPLHF	TGTGCCAGCAGCCCTTGGGGGGATAATTCACCCCTCCACTTT
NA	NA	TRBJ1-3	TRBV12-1	CASSFAPGQGKISHSGNTIYF	TGTGCCAGCAGCTTTGCGCCCGGACAGGGCAAGATCTCCCACTCTGGAAACACCATATATTTT
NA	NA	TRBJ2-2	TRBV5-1	CASSLAGPGELFF	TGCGCCAGCAGCTTGGCCGGCCCCGGGGAGCTGTTTTTT
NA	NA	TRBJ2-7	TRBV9	CASSPPSYEQYF	TGTGCCAGCAGCCCTCCATCCTACGAGCAGTACTTC
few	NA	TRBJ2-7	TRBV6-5	CASTAPGGSYEQYF	TGTGCCAGCACCGCCCCCGGCGGATCCTACGAGCAGTACTTC
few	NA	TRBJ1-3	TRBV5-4	CASSPGGSLDSGNTIYF	TGTGCCAGCAGCCCCGGGGGCTCCCTCGACTCTGGAAACACCATATATTTT
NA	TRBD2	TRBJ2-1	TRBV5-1	CASSLEAGGLTEQFF	TGCGCCAGCAGCTTGGAAGCGGGGGGGCTCACAGAGCAGTTCTTC
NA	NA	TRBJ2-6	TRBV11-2	CASRPGGQLSSGANVLTF	TGTGCCAGCAGGCCCGGGGGACAGTTAAGCTCTGGGGCCAACGTCCTGACTTTC
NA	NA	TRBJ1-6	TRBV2	CASSVEGVRPLHF	TGTGCCAGCAGTGTTGAAGGGGTTCGACCCCTCCACTTT
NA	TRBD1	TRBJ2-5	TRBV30	CASGTGPVQETQYF	TGTGCCTCCGGGACAGGGCCTGTACAAGAGACCCAGTACTTC
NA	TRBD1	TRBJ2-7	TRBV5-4	CASSLAGTGVDEQYF	TGTGCCAGCAGCTTGGCCGGGACAGGGGTCGACGAGCAGTACTTC
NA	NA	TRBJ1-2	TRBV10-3	CAISESQGASYGYTF	TGTGCCATCAGTGAATCCCAGGGAGCTTCCTATGGCTACACCTTC
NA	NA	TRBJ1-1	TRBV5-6	CASSRGTPEAFF	TGTGCCAGCAGCAGGGGGACACCTGAAGCTTTCTTT
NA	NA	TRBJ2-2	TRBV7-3	CASSLVASSTGELFF	TGTGCCAGCAGCTTAGTGGCCTCCTCGACCGGGGAGCTGTTTTTT
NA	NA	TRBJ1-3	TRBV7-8	CATQLGGSGNTIYF	TGTGCCACCCAGCTAGGCGGTTCTGGAAACACCATATATTTT
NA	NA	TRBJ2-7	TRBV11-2	CASSLEVATYEQYF	TGTGCCAGCAGCTTAGAGGTAGCAACCTACGAGCAGTACTTC
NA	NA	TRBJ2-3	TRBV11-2	CASSLSPTRNTQYF	TGTGCCAGCAGCTTAAGCCCGACACGGAATACGCAGTATTTT
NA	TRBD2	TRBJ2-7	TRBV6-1	CASSADRTSYEQYF	TGTGCCAGCAGCGCAGATAGGACTAGCTACGAGCAGTACTTC
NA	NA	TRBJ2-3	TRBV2	CASSENLSTDTQYF	TGTGCCAGCAGTGAAAACCTTAGCACAGATACGCAGTATTTT
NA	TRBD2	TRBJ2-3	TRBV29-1	CSVDRGRADTQYF	TGCAGCGTTGATCGGGGGAGGGCAGATACGCAGTATTTT
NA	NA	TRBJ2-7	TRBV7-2	CASSLASQAGEQYF	TGTGCCAGCAGCTTAGCGTCGCAGGCCGGCGAGCAGTACTTC
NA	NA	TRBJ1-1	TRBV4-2	CASSHPPGHQNTEAFF	TGTGCCAGCAGCCATCCCCCGGGACACCAGAACACTGAAGCTTTCTTT
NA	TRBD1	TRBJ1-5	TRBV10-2	CASRGTAGANQPQHF	TGCGCCAGCAGGGGGACAGCCGGTGCAAATCAGCCCCAGCATTTT
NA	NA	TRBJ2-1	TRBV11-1	CASSPEGGSYNEQFF	TGTGCCAGCAGCCCCGAAGGGGGCTCCTACAATGAGCAGTTCTTC
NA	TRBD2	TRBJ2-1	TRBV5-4	CASSSGTSGSRHLNNEQFF	TGTGCCAGCAGCTCGGGGACTAGCGGGTCCCGCCATCTTAACAATGAGCAGTTCTTC
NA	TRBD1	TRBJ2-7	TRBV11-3	CASSHGQGRAEQYF	TGTGCCAGCAGCCACGGACAGGGAAGGGCCGAGCAGTACTTC
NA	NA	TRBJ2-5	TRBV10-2	CASSGLAGETQYF	TGCGCCAGCAGTGGTCTAGCCGGGGAGACCCAGTACTTC
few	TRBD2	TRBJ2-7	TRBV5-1	CASSFSSGDKQYF	TGCGCCAGCAGCTTTTCTAGCGGGGATAAGCAGTACTTC
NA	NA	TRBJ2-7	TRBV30	CAWSWGGEQYF	TGTGCCTGGAGTTGGGGTGGTGAGCAGTACTTC
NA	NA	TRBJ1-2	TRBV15	CATSRDWSESYTF	TGTGCCACCAGCAGAGATTGGTCGGAGAGCTACACCTTC
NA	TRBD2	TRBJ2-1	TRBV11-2	CASSLGWNVGGAGEQFF	TGTGCCAGCAGCTTAGGTTGGAACGTCGGGGGGGCTGGTGAGCAGTTCTTC
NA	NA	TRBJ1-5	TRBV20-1	CSARRGQPQHF	TGCAGTGCTAGGAGGGGTCAGCCCCAGCATTTT
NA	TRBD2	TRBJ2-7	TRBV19	CASSTGTSGRPYEQYF	TGTGCCAGTAGTACGGGGACTAGCGGGAGACCCTACGAGCAGTACTTC
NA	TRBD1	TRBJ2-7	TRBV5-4	CASSSGQGSYEQYF	TGTGCCAGCAGCTCGGGACAGGGGAGCTACGAGCAGTACTTC
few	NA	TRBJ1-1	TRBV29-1	CSVAGPMNTEAFF	TGCAGCGTTGCCGGGCCCATGAACACTGAAGCTTTCTTT